The 14 T cell receptor beta chains below come from one sample, sequenced in a study of blood T cells in healthy people across ages. The use of a sample-barcoded 5' primer and a J-beta primer mix characterized a second PCR of roughly 7 to 12 cycles. TCRdb analysed the 5' RACE reads with MiXCR anew, one entry per CDR3 protein. Found here are roughly 2 million distinct CDR3 sequences, about 50% of them singletons; the top ten hold 2.1%. The sample consisted of blood. The receptors were sampled from a woman between 35 and 50 years old in good health.

The chain combines TRBV12-3 or TRBV12-4 with TRBJ2-1; D remains unclear. This CDR3 has 19 amino acids. V dropped 1 base and J dropped 9 bases, with 28 bases sitting between them. Here the CDR3 reads CASSLVKLRQERNFGEQFF. The DNA of the CDR3 is TGTGCCAGCAGTTTAGTTAAGCTTAGACAAGAACGTAATTTCGGTGAGCAGTTCTTC.

The J gene is TRBJ2-3, the V gene TRBV10-3, with D perhaps matching TRBD1 (6 bases). Germline V gives CDR1 ENHRY, CDR2 SYGVKD. There are 16 residues in the CDR3. V was clipped by 6 bases and J by 0 bases, with 16 bases between them. The CDR3 coding sequence is TGTGCCATCAGCGAACCGGGACACCCAAGCACAGATACGCAGTATTTT. As protein: CAISEPGHPSTDTQYF.

The chain carries TRBV6-4 and TRBJ2-3; D is tentatively TRBD1 or TRBD2 (5 bases each). Germline loops: CDR1 MRHNA, CDR2 SNTAGT. V shed 6 bases and J shed 4 bases, with 14 bases lying between them. This CDR3 has 14 amino acids. The CDR3 here is CASSYQGVADTQYF. For the CDR3, the DNA is TGTGCCAGCAGCTACCAGGGAGTGGCAGATACGCAGTATTTT.

This sequence joins TRBV20-1 and TRBJ1-2, with D tentatively TRBD1 (5 bases). Germline lookup yields CDR1 DFQATT and CDR2 SNEGSKA (reference sequence). This CDR3 comprises 16 residues. Trimming removed 0 bases at V and 2 bases at J, with 16 bases between. CDR3 nucleotides: TGCAGTGCTAGAGACTCGAGACAGACCCACAACTATGGCTACACCTTC. Translating it yields CSARDSRQTHNYGYTF.

V and J are TRBV5-5 and TRBJ2-7; 10 bases agree with TRBD1. The J segment lost 2 bases and the V segment lost 0 bases, leaving 5 bases of the junction unmatched. CDR1 is SGHKS and CDR2 is YYEKEE in the germline V gene (reference sequence). CDR3 length: 16 amino acids. The CDR3 here is CASSLEGTGDPYEQYF. DNA for the CDR3: TGTGCCAGCAGCTTGGAAGGGACAGGGGACCCCTACGAGCAGTACTTC.

The rearrangement links TRBV6-1 to TRBJ1-5, with 12 bases aligning to TRBD1. The J segment lost 2 bases and the V segment lost 7 bases, leaving 12 bases of the junction unmatched. Per germline, CDR1 MNHNS and CDR2 SASEGT. The CDR3 consists of 18 residues. CDR3 nucleotide sequence: TGTGCCAGCATTGGGGGACAGGGGGCCCGACGGGGCAATCAGCCCCAGCATTTT. Encoded protein: CASIGGQGARRGNQPQHF.

This clonotype occurred a few times. A junction boundary mismatches the germline segment, possibly from a read error. The rearrangement links TRBV7-7 to TRBJ2-3; D is possibly TRBD1 (6 bases). The germline V gene has CDR1 SSHAT and CDR2 FNYEAQ (reference sequence). The CDR3 spans 15 residues. The CDR3 DNA reads TGTGCTAGCAGTAAACAGGGAACTAGCACAGATACGCAGTATTTT. As protein: CASSKQGTSTDTQYF.

V is TRBV25-1 and J is TRBJ1-2, with TRBD1 as a possible D gene (6 bases). Trimming shortened V by 6 bases and J by 4 bases, and 18 bases separated the two germline ends. Germline CDR1 and CDR2: MGHDK and SYGVNS. The CDR3 runs 15 residues. The CDR3 spells CASSALLQGIYGYTF. In DNA form, the CDR3 reads TGTGCCAGCAGCGCCCTGTTGCAGGGGATCTATGGCTACACCTTC.

V is TRBV18 and J is TRBJ2-1, with TRBD2 identical over 10 bases. CDR1 and CDR2 (germline): KGHSH, LQKENI. The ends lost 9 bases at V and 5 bases at J; junction bases unmatched: 7. This CDR3 region has 14 residues. CDR3 coding DNA: TGTGCCAGTCTGGCACTAGCGGGAAACAATGAGCAGTTCTTC. Its protein is CASLALAGNNEQFF.

The rearrangement uses TRBV7-9 and TRBJ2-1; either TRBD1 or TRBD2 may supply D (6 bases each). The length of the CDR3 is 17 residues. Trimming removed 2 bases at V and 2 bases at J, with 16 bases between. Germline-derived CDR1 and CDR2 are SEHNR and FQNEAQ (reference sequence). The CDR3 region has the DNA TGTGCCAGCAGCTTAACTACAGGCCGGGGGCCCTACAATGAGCAGTTCTTC. This encodes CASSLTTGRGPYNEQFF.

The chain has TRBV7-2 and TRBJ1-2, with a possible D match to TRBD1 (6 bases). V lost 3 bases, J lost 0 bases, and 14 bases lay in between. The CDR3 runs to 16 residues. Germline CDR1 is SGHTA and CDR2 is FQGNSA. The CDR3 is CASSFNTGPPNYGYTF. CDR3 nucleotides: TGTGCCAGCAGCTTTAATACAGGGCCCCCTAACTATGGCTACACCTTC.

This clonotype was picked up a small number of times. J is TRBJ1-2 and V is TRBV6-6; D is possibly TRBD1 (5 bases). V was shortened by 6 bases and J by 1 base, with 12 bases between the two germline ends. Germline V gene sequence: CDR1 MNHNY, CDR2 SVGAGI (reference sequence). This CDR3 has 14 residues. The CDR3 region has the DNA TGTGCCAGCAGGGGTGACAGCGTTAACTATGGCTACACCTTC. Its translation is CASRGDSVNYGYTF.

The chain couples TRBV20-1 to TRBJ1-1; 8 bases are shared with TRBD1. This CDR3 is 16 amino acids long. V trimming: 0 bases; J trimming: 3 bases; junction bases outside the gene matches: 9. The germline gives CDR1 DFQATT, CDR2 SNEGSKA (reference sequence). Here the CDR3 reads CSARDVRQGRYTEAFF. CDR3 DNA: TGCAGTGCTAGAGATGTCAGACAGGGGAGGTACACTGAAGCTTTCTTT.

This sequence joins TRBV6-5 and TRBJ1-6; the D gene is possibly TRBD1 (6 bases). V was trimmed by 6 bases and J by 9 bases, leaving 9 bases between them. The CDR3 contains 12 residues. Germline CDR1 MNHEY, CDR2 SVGAGI. Here the CDR3 reads CASRQGFSPLHF. The CDR3 bases are TGTGCCAGCAGACAGGGTTTTTCACCCCTCCACTTT.